The present entry profiles one TCR beta chain with its context. Method: immunoSEQ multiplex PCR; TCRdb's copy keeps in-frame clones and lacks some. The table includes roughly 300,000 clones, around 85% detected once. The sample is drawn from a study of blood T cell repertoires in COVID-19. For the study at large: Spain, Italy and the United States supplied samples that represented acute and convalescent COVID-19. T cells, B-cell-depleted T cells, or PBMCs supplied cDNA or gDNA.

J lost 2 bases, V lost 6 bases, and 6 bases had no gene match. Germline V CDR1 and CDR2: SNHLY, FYNNEI. CDR3 size: 14 residues. Input material: PBMCs or T cells enriched from blood (not recorded which). The TCR comes from a woman in her thirties or forties with acute COVID-19. V usage is TRBV2 and J usage is TRBJ2-7; 8 bases are a match to TRBD2. For the CDR3, the DNA is TGTGCCAGCAGCCTGGGACTAGGGACCTACGAGCAGTACTTC. Translating it yields CASSLGLGTYEQYF.